This is a list of T cell receptor beta chains from one sample in a study of metastatic and nonmetastatic thyroid tumors. MiXCR was used by TCRdb to re-call the PCR reads. The data show about 21,000 clones, around 18% seen once. The sequenced sample consisted of blood. Receptors originate from a male donor with papillary thyroid cancer or a benign thyroid nodule (not recorded which). Some clones in this sample may be carry-over from other donors' samples. Each CDR3 is given with its conserved first and last residue. The D gene is left open where the match is weak. Expanded clones are given a class, and other clones once, few, many or no size at all.

j_call: TRBJ2-1
clone_size: many
d_call: .
v_call: TRBV20-1
cdr3_nt: TGCAGTGCTAGGTTTCCTAGAGAGTCCATTGAGCAGTTCTTC
cdr3_aa: CSARFPRESIEQFF

j_call: TRBJ2-1
clone_size: many
d_call: TRBD1
v_call: TRBV19
cdr3_nt: TGTGCCACCACCAAGACCGGGACAGGGGGCTACAATGAGCAGTTCTTC
cdr3_aa: CATTKTGTGGYNEQFF

j_call: TRBJ1-2
clone_size: .
d_call: .
v_call: TRBV7-2
cdr3_nt: TGTGCCAGCAGCTCTCAGCCTCTCCTCTATGGCTACACCTTC
cdr3_aa: CASSSQPLLYGYTF

j_call: TRBJ2-3
clone_size: few
d_call: TRBD2
v_call: TRBV2
cdr3_nt: TGTGCCAGCATTCCAGCGAGCGGGAGACGGTATACGCAGTATTTT
cdr3_aa: CASIPASGRRYTQYF

j_call: TRBJ2-7
clone_size: many
d_call: TRBD2
v_call: TRBV13
cdr3_nt: TGTGCCAGCAGCCCCGGGACTAGCGGGAGTGTCAGGTACGAGCAGTACTTC
cdr3_aa: CASSPGTSGSVRYEQYF

j_call: TRBJ2-1
clone_size: few
d_call: .
v_call: TRBV12-3/TRBV12-4
cdr3_nt: TGTGCCAGCAGCCCCCCTCCGGGAGCATACAATGAGCAGTTCTTC
cdr3_aa: CASSPPPGAYNEQFF

j_call: TRBJ1-2
clone_size: .
d_call: .
v_call: TRBV28
cdr3_nt: TGTGCCAGCACTACCGGGACTTCGGGTGGCTACACCTTC
cdr3_aa: CASTTGTSGGYTF

j_call: TRBJ2-3
clone_size: many
d_call: .
v_call: TRBV11-3
cdr3_nt: TGTGCCAGCAGCTTACCAACGGACATCACAGATACGCAGTATTTT
cdr3_aa: CASSLPTDITDTQYF

j_call: TRBJ2-7
clone_size: medium-sized
d_call: .
v_call: TRBV27
cdr3_nt: TGTGCCAGCAGTTTTGTCTGGGGCCAGGGTATTCAAGGCGAGCAGTACTTC
cdr3_aa: CASSFVWGQGIQGEQYF

j_call: TRBJ1-1
clone_size: many
d_call: .
v_call: TRBV13
cdr3_nt: TGTGCCAGCAGCTACCCTGGGGACGCTGAAGCTTTCTTT
cdr3_aa: CASSYPGDAEAFF

j_call: TRBJ1-1
clone_size: many
d_call: .
v_call: TRBV29-1
cdr3_nt: TGCAGCGCTTGGGCGTCGGACACTGAAGCTTTCTTT
cdr3_aa: CSAWASDTEAFF

j_call: TRBJ2-4
clone_size: many
d_call: TRBD1
v_call: TRBV15
cdr3_nt: TGTGCCACCAGCAGGGACAGGGGTAACATTCAGTACTTC
cdr3_aa: CATSRDRGNIQYF

j_call: TRBJ2-7
clone_size: many
d_call: .
v_call: TRBV5-1
cdr3_nt: TGCGCCAGCAGCTTGGGTCGGACGAGCTCCTACGAGCAGTACTTC
cdr3_aa: CASSLGRTSSYEQYF

j_call: TRBJ2-7
clone_size: .
d_call: .
v_call: TRBV28
cdr3_nt: TGTGCCAGCAGTTTACGCCCCCGGGGCATCCGCGAGCAGTACTTC
cdr3_aa: CASSLRPRGIREQYF

j_call: TRBJ2-1
clone_size: .
d_call: TRBD2
v_call: TRBV28
cdr3_nt: TGTGCCAGCAGCCAATCGGCTAGCGGAAACCAAAATGAGCAGTTCTTC
cdr3_aa: CASSQSASGNQNEQFF

j_call: TRBJ1-4
clone_size: .
d_call: TRBD1
v_call: TRBV4-1
cdr3_nt: TGCGCCAGCAGCCGCCCGGGACAGGGATTGAATGAAAAACTGTTTTTT
cdr3_aa: CASSRPGQGLNEKLFF